Below, 27 T cell receptor beta chains from the same sample are listed, as sequenced in a study of blood T cell repertoires in COVID-19. Assay used: immunoSEQ multiplex PCR; TCRdb lists only in-frame clones, some missing. The sample shows about 71,000 clones, about 82% of them seen only once. The sample comprised peripheral blood. The receptors were gathered from a man aged 50-59 years with active COVID-19.

The rearrangement uses TRBV3-1 (or the pseudogene TRBV3-2) and TRBJ1-3; D uncertain. Germline values: CDR1 LGHDT, CDR2 YNNKEL (reference sequence). Trimming shortened V by 4 bases and J by 3 bases, and 4 bases separated the two germline ends. The CDR3 length is 12 residues. In DNA form, the CDR3 reads TGTGCCAGCAGCCCAAATGGAAACACCATATATTTT. Translating gives CASSPNGNTIYF.

The J gene is TRBJ1-4, the V gene TRBV6-5; D is uncertain. The CDR3 sequence is 14 residues long. Per the germline V gene, CDR1 is MNHEY and CDR2 is SVGAGI. The ends were cut back, 3 bases at V and 12 bases at J, with 17 bases in the middle. This chain's CDR3 is CASSYRQVQMELFF. CDR3 coding DNA: TGTGCCAGCAGTTATCGACAAGTCCAAATGGAACTGTTTTTT.

This chain links TRBV7-9 with TRBJ2-1; weak D call: TRBD1 (5 bases). The V end was cut by 11 bases, the J end by 4 bases, with 9 bases between. The CDR3 loop spans 11 amino acids. In germline, CDR1 is SEHNR, CDR2 FQNEAQ (reference sequence). The CDR3, as DNA: TGTGCCGCTGCAGGGTACAATGAGCAGTTCTTC. Translation gives CAAAGYNEQFF. Filled out from reference TRBV7-9 and TRBJ2-1, the complete variable domain reads DTGVSQNPRHKITKRGQNVTFRCDPISEHNRLYWYRQTLGQGPEFLTYFQNEAQLEKSRLLSDRFSAERPKGSFSTLEIQRTEQGDSAMYLCAAAGYNEQFFGPGTRLTVL.

The J gene is TRBJ1-4, the V gene TRBV21-1; the table's D gene call, TRBD1, was not cross checked with the DNA. TRBV21-1 has pseudogene status. The CDR3 totals 18 residues. CDR3 loop: CASTQTGGASLTNEKLFF. The CDR3, as DNA: TGTGCCAGCACCCAGACAGGGGGCGCGTCCCTTACTAATGAAAAACTGTTTTTT.

The chain combines TRBV7-9 with TRBJ1-2; 7 bases line up with TRBD1. Germline-derived CDR1 and CDR2 are SEHNR and FQNEAQ (reference sequence). The CDR3 totals 15 residues. V trimming: 4 bases; J trimming: 2 bases; junction bases outside the gene matches: 7. In DNA, the CDR3 is TGTGCCAGCAGCTCAAGGGACAGAAGGAACTATGGCTACACCTTC. Amino acid sequence: CASSSRDRRNYGYTF. Full variable domain (outside the CDR3, taken from reference TRBV7-9 and TRBJ1-2): DTGVSQNPRHKITKRGQNVTFRCDPISEHNRLYWYRQTLGQGPEFLTYFQNEAQLEKSRLLSDRFSAERPKGSFSTLEIQRTEQGDSAMYLCASSSRDRRNYGYTFGSGTRLTVV.

The sample holds one count of this clone. The chain recombines TRBV7-9 with TRBJ1-2; 7 positions agree with TRBD1. CDR3 length: 13 residues. The V and J ends lost 4 bases and 5 bases, in that order; junction bases with no gene match: 4. CDR1 is SEHNR and CDR2 is FQNEAQ in the germline V gene (reference sequence). The CDR3 nucleotides read TGTGCCAGCAGCTCGGGACAGCAGTATGGCTACACCTTC. It encodes CASSSGQQYGYTF.

The J gene is TRBJ1-2, the V gene TRBV7-9, with D possibly being TRBD1 (5 bases). The germline V gene encodes CDR1 SEHNR and CDR2 FQNEAQ (reference sequence). The V gene lost 5 bases and the J gene lost 1 base, with 8 bases spanning the gap. The CDR3 covers 13 residues. As DNA, the CDR3 is TGTGCCAGCAGCCAGACAGTTAACTATGGCTACACCTTC. Translating gives CASSQTVNYGYTF.

The CDR3 DNA sequence: TGTGCCATCAGCAAAACAGGGTTAGATGAGCAGTTCTTC. Amino acids: CAISKTGLDEQFF. J is TRBJ2-1 and V is TRBV10-3; D may be TRBD1 (6 bases). Trimming pared 6 bases from V and 8 bases from J, leaving 14 bases between. The CDR3 sequence is 13 residues long. CDR1 and CDR2 (germline): ENHRY, SYGVKD.

On this clone: This same CDR3 is encoded by further DNA sequences in the sample. The V gene is TRBV5-1, the J gene TRBJ1-2; 9 nucleotides line up with TRBD1. From germline, CDR1 is SGHRS and CDR2 YFSETQ. Trimming cost V 0 bases and J 7 bases; bases outside gene matches: 1. The CDR3 is 13 amino acids. CDR3 region: CASSLGTGVGYTF. The CDR3, as DNA: TGCGCCAGCAGCTTGGGGACAGGGGTTGGCTACACCTTC. The full variable domain, with the rest looked up from reference TRBV5-1 and TRBJ1-2, is KAGVTQTPRYLIKTRGQQVTLSCSPISGHRSVSWYQQTPGQGLQFLFEYFSETQRNKGNFPGRFSGRQFSNSRSEMNVSTLELGDSALYLCASSLGTGVGYTFGSGTRLTVV.

This chain links TRBV9 with TRBJ2-1; 9 bases map to TRBD2. This CDR3 is 18 amino acids long. The ends lost 0 bases at V and 6 bases at J; junction bases unmatched: 13. In germline, CDR1 is SGDLS, CDR2 YYNGEE. The CDR3 bases are TGTGCCAGCAGCGTAGCCCCTTTAGGCGGGGGGGCGGGCAATGAGCAGTTCTTC. Amino acids: CASSVAPLGGGAGNEQFF.

This chain uses TRBV9 with TRBJ2-4, with D perhaps TRBD2 (6 bases). Trimming cost V 3 bases and J 9 bases, with 10 bases left between them. CDR1 SGDLS and CDR2 YYNGEE come from the germline V gene. The CDR3 extends over 12 amino acids. The CDR3 region has the DNA TGTGCCAGCAGCGGGGAGGTCGGCATTCAGTACTTC. Translated: CASSGEVGIQYF.

J is TRBJ1-5 and V is TRBV19; tentative D call: TRBD1 (6 bases). Germline values: CDR1 LNHDA, CDR2 SQIVND (reference sequence). There are 16 residues in the CDR3. Trimming pared 1 base from V and 3 bases from J, leaving 13 bases between. CDR3 sequence reads: CASSIVPMGANQPQHF. The CDR3 region has the DNA TGTGCCAGTAGTATAGTCCCCATGGGGGCCAATCAGCCCCAGCATTTT.

V and J are TRBV7-9 and TRBJ1-2; D remains ambiguous. The ends were cut back, 5 bases at V and 4 bases at J, with 14 bases in the middle. CDR3 length equals 14 residues. Germline V lookup: CDR1 SEHNR, CDR2 FQNEAQ (reference sequence). The CDR3 DNA sequence: TGTGCCAGCAGCCCCGAAATGAGGGTCTATGGCTACACCTTC. Its translation: CASSPEMRVYGYTF.

The V gene is TRBV7-9, the J gene TRBJ2-5, with TRBD1 matching over 9 bases. The junction had 7 bases not matched to a gene; V was cut back by 0 bases and J by 5 bases. Germline V gene lookup returns CDR1 SEHNR and CDR2 FQNEAQ (reference sequence). The CDR3 is 16 residues long. CDR3 sequence reads: CASSLALSTGGETQYF. The CDR3 DNA sequence: TGTGCCAGCAGCTTAGCGCTATCGACAGGGGGGGAGACCCAGTACTTC.

V gene TRBV19 combines with J gene TRBJ1-2; D perhaps matches TRBD1 (5 bases). CDR3 length: 13 amino acids. CDR1 LNHDA and CDR2 SQIVND come from the germline V gene (reference sequence). V lost 1 base and J lost 8, with 11 bases in between. DNA for the CDR3: TGTGCCAGTAGTATAGGGTTTTCAGGGGGCTACACCTTC. Translated, it gives CASSIGFSGGYTF.

The V call is TRBV7-8, the J call TRBJ2-3; 7 bases line up with TRBD2. The CDR3 sequence is 17 residues long. J lost 0 bases, V lost 4 bases, and 10 bases had no gene match. Per germline, CDR1 SGHVS and CDR2 FQNEAQ. CDR3 amino acids: CASSSSLSGRSTDTQYF. CDR3 coding DNA: TGTGCCAGCAGCTCCTCCCTTAGCGGGCGAAGCACAGATACGCAGTATTTT.

The chain uses TRBV19 and TRBJ1-1; D possibly corresponds to TRBD1 (5 bases). CDR1 and CDR2 from the germline V gene are LNHDA and SQIVND (reference sequence). The CDR3 consists of 15 residues. V was shortened by 5 bases and J by 2 bases, with 15 bases between the two germline ends. CDR3 sequence reads: CASSFAGRTNTEAFF. The DNA for the CDR3 is TGTGCCAGTAGTTTCGCGGGACGGACAAACACTGAAGCTTTCTTT.

The chain couples TRBV15 to TRBJ2-5; 12 bases fit TRBD2. CDR3 length equals 17 residues. Per the germline V gene, CDR1 is LNHNV and CDR2 is YYDKDF (reference sequence). The V gene end was trimmed by 0 bases and the J gene end by 1 base; junction bases not matched to a gene: 3. For the CDR3, the DNA is TGTGCCACCAGCAGAGATCTGACTAGCGGGGGCCAAGAGACCCAGTACTTC. This sequence encodes CATSRDLTSGGQETQYF.

The chain recombines TRBV4-1 with TRBJ1-4; D unresolved. The CDR3 covers 15 residues. Germline V CDR1 and CDR2: MGHRA, YSYEKL. V was shortened by 5 bases and J by 8 bases, with 18 bases between the two germline ends. CDR3 nucleotides: TGCGCCAGCAGCGTTACCCGGGGAGAGGGAGAAAAACTGTTTTTT. This codes for CASSVTRGEGEKLFF.

This clone appeared a single time. V usage is TRBV2 and J usage is TRBJ1-6; tentatively, D is TRBD1 (6 bases). The CDR3 covers 14 residues. Germline V lookup: CDR1 SNHLY, CDR2 FYNNEI. With 6 bases removed from V and 8 bases from J, the gap between germline ends came to 14 bases. The CDR3 nucleotides read TGTGCCAGCAGAGTCAGGGGAGTAGATTCACCCCTCCACTTT. As protein: CASRVRGVDSPLHF.

A few counts support this clone. The chain employs TRBV2 and TRBJ2-7; the match to TRBD1 covers 7 bases. J lost 5 bases, V lost 6 bases, and 10 bases had no gene match. The CDR3 sequence is 14 residues long. Germline CDR1 and CDR2: SNHLY and FYNNEI. CDR3 in DNA: TGTGCCAGCAGCCCCAACAGGGGAACCCACGAGCAGTACGTC. This translates into CASSPNRGTHEQYV.

The chain links TRBV7-8 to TRBJ1-6, with no clear D. The germline V gene encodes CDR1 SGHVS and CDR2 FQNEAQ. CDR3 length: 14 residues. V lost 8 bases to trimming and J lost 8 bases, with 16 bases between them. In nucleotides, the CDR3 is TGTGCCAGCCAAAACGGCGGGGTTGATTCACCCCTCCACTTT. Its translation is CASQNGGVDSPLHF.

This chain uses TRBV5-1 with TRBJ2-1; TRBD2 matches 10 bases. Germline V CDR1 and CDR2: SGHRS, YFSETQ. Trimming cost V 4 bases and J 7 bases; bases outside gene matches: 5. The CDR3 length is 14 residues. CDR3 DNA: TGCGCCAGCAGCCGGACTAGCGGCGGGAATGAGCAGTTCTTC. The encoded protein is CASSRTSGGNEQFF.

The V gene is TRBV24-1, the J gene TRBJ2-1, with D tentatively TRBD1 (7 bases). V lost 3 bases, J lost 5 bases, and 10 bases lay in between. Germline V gene sequence: CDR1 KGHDR, CDR2 SFDVKD. The CDR3 has 14 amino acids. As DNA, the CDR3 is TGTGCCACCAGTGATGCGGGACAGCACAATGAGCAGTTCTTC. Translation gives CATSDAGQHNEQFF.

The chain links TRBV12-3 or TRBV12-4 to TRBJ2-3; 7 bases are shared with TRBD2. V gave up 6 bases and J gave up 9 bases; unmatched junction bases: 6. There are 12 residues in the CDR3. The CDR3 sequence: CASRREGPTQYF. The CDR3 nucleotides are TGTGCCAGCAGGAGGGAGGGCCCAACGCAGTATTTT.

The chain employs TRBV5-6 and TRBJ2-2, with 11 nucleotides matching TRBD2. Germline V gives CDR1 SGHDT, CDR2 YYEEEE. The CDR3 is 16 residues long. V lost 3 bases and J lost 3; bases outside the gene matches: 4. CDR3 coding DNA: TGTGCCAGCAGCTGGAGACTAGCGGGGTACACCGGGGAGCTGTTTTTT. Its translation is CASSWRLAGYTGELFF.

This clone came up a few times. The chain couples TRBV5-4 to TRBJ2-3, with TRBD1 matching over 8 bases. After removal of 2 bases from V and 4 bases from J, the junction contained 9 bases not matched to a gene. The CDR3 covers 16 residues. The germline V gene has CDR1 SGHNT and CDR2 YYREEE (reference sequence). CDR3 loop: CASSLYQGALPDTQYF. The CDR3, as DNA: TGTGCCAGCAGCTTATACCAGGGGGCGCTACCAGATACGCAGTATTTT.